This T cell receptor (beta chain) came from a study of CD8 T cells in ankylosing spondylitis. The study's findings and limits: CD8+ disease-linked clones were present at relatively low frequencies in blood. Characteristic of ankylosing spondylitis blood, it appeared, was a TCR beta motif comprising several highly homologous variants.

Note on this clonotype: What it recognizes is unknown.

Researchers built TCR beta libraries using quantitative 5'-RACE with molecular barcodes. TCRdb used MiXCR to reprocess the 5' RACE reads, holding one entry per CDR3 protein. The sample comprises 500,000 to 550,000 distinct CDR3 sequences, about 13% of which are singletons, and under 7.5% rests with the top ten. Sequencing used blood, either unsorted or a sorted T cell fraction (not recorded which). This clonotype was obtained from a male donor with ankylosing spondylitis.

The CDR3 protein is CASSSTSETQYF. CDR3 sequence (DNA): TGTGCCAGCAGCTCGACCTCGGAGACCCAGTACTTC. The genes are TRBV7-2 and TRBJ2-5; D remains unclear. Trimming cost V 4 bases and J 5 bases, with 8 bases left between them. The CDR3 spans 12 residues. Germline V lookup: CDR1 SGHTA, CDR2 FQGNSA. Based on the CDR3 plus reference TRBV7-2 and TRBJ2-5, the full variable domain is GAGVSQSPSNKVTEKGKDVELRCDPISGHTALYWYRQSLGQGLEFLIYFQGNSAPDKSGLPSDRFSAERTGGSVSTLTIQRTQQEDSAVYLCASSSTSETQYFGPGTRLLVL.